Each of the 27 T cell receptor beta chains below was sequenced from the same sample in a study of blood T cell repertoires in COVID-19. Using immunoSEQ multiplex PCR, the repertoire was profiled, and TCRdb retains in-frame clones only, with some absent. The sample lists about 380,000 clones, approximately 90% seen once, with 0.9% to 1.5% in the top ten. The sample was PBMCs or T cells enriched from blood (not recorded which). The receptors come from a young woman who had recovered from COVID-19.

V usage is TRBV30 and J usage is TRBJ1-4, with D unresolved. Looked up from germline, CDR1 is GTSNPN and CDR2 is SVGIG (reference sequence). This CDR3 is 17 amino acids long. V was shortened by 5 bases and J by 10 bases, with 29 bases between the two germline ends. Written as DNA, the CDR3 is TGTGCCTGGGAGTTAGCGTATAATTACGGGCCCAAGGGAAAACTGTTTTTT. It encodes CAWELAYNYGPKGKLFF.

The V gene is TRBV4-2, the J gene TRBJ2-5, with 15 bases fitting TRBD2. Losses at the gene ends were 1 base for V and 4 bases for J; bases not matched to a gene: 7. The CDR3 totals 18 residues. Germline V gene lookup returns CDR1 LGHNA and CDR2 YNFKEQ. The CDR3 bases are TGTGCCAGCAGCCAAGGAGGACTAGCGGGGGGGCCCCTAGAGACCCAGTACTTC. Protein sequence: CASSQGGLAGGPLETQYF.

J is TRBJ2-7 and V is TRBV28; possibly TRBD1 for D (6 bases). Germline V gene data show CDR1 as MDHEN and CDR2 as SYDVKM. The CDR3 totals 16 residues. V lost 5 bases to trimming and J lost 1 base, with 18 bases between them. In DNA form, the CDR3 reads TGTGCCAGCAGTATGGGGGCAGGGTCAACGTCCTACGAGCAGTACTTC. It is translated as CASSMGAGSTSYEQYF.

The genes are TRBV7-9 and TRBJ2-3, with no clear D. The length of the CDR3 is 17 residues. Germline V gives CDR1 SEHNR, CDR2 FQNEAQ (reference sequence). Trimming shortened V by 1 base and J by 0 bases, and 14 bases separated the two germline ends. The CDR3, as DNA: TGTGCCAGCAGCTTAGGATTTCCGAACTTCAGCACAGATACGCAGTATTTT. It specifies CASSLGFPNFSTDTQYF.

This chain connects TRBV25-1 to TRBJ1-2; D gene uncertain. Germline lookup yields CDR1 MGHDK and CDR2 SYGVNS. The CDR3 is 13 amino acids. Trimming shortened V by 3 bases and J by 4 bases, and 9 bases separated the two germline ends. In nucleotides, the CDR3 is TGTGCCAGCAGTGATCTTTGGCCCTATGGCTACACCTTC. This gives the protein CASSDLWPYGYTF.

The V gene is TRBV4-3, the J gene TRBJ1-2; 10 bases agree with TRBD1. The J segment lost 4 bases and the V segment lost 0 bases, leaving 11 bases of the junction unmatched. There are 18 residues in the CDR3. Per the germline V gene, CDR1 is LGHNA and CDR2 is YSLEER. CDR3 residues: CASSQDIETGGTSYGYTF. The CDR3 DNA is TGCGCCAGCAGCCAAGATATTGAGACAGGGGGCACCTCCTATGGCTACACCTTC.

The J gene is TRBJ1-3, the V gene TRBV2, with 10 bases lining up with TRBD1. The V gene's germline CDR1 is SNHLY and CDR2 FYNNEI. CDR3 length: 19 residues. J was trimmed by 0 bases and V by 4 bases; bases with no gene match: 12. The CDR3 loop is CASSADPLTGGLSGNTIYF. For the CDR3, the DNA is TGTGCCAGCAGTGCCGACCCATTGACAGGGGGCCTCTCTGGAAACACCATATATTTT.

The chain combines TRBV12-3 or TRBV12-4 with TRBJ2-6, with TRBD2 matching 7 bases. V gave up 5 bases and J gave up 14 bases; unmatched junction bases: 6. There are 12 residues in the CDR3. The CDR3 bases are TGTGCCAGCAGTCCACTCGGGAGGCTCCTGACTTTC. This gives the protein CASSPLGRLLTF.

The chain recombines TRBV6-5 with TRBJ1-5; 7 nucleotides line up with TRBD1. V was clipped by 1 base and J by 0 bases; unmatched bases: 3. The CDR3 has 16 amino acids. Looked up from germline, CDR1 is MNHEY and CDR2 is SVGAGI. The CDR3 here is CASSYFTGVSNQPQHF. CDR3 nucleotides: TGTGCCAGCAGTTACTTCACAGGGGTTAGCAATCAGCCCCAGCATTTT.

The chain links TRBV7-2 to TRBJ2-1, with TRBD1 matching over 8 bases. With V trimmed by 5 bases and J by 8 bases, 5 bases remained unmatched. CDR1 SGHTA and CDR2 FQGNSA come from the germline V gene. There are 13 residues in the CDR3. Here the CDR3 reads CASSPDRGHEQFF. CDR3 DNA: TGTGCCAGCAGCCCAGACAGGGGCCATGAGCAGTTCTTC. The whole variable domain, remainder taken from reference TRBV7-2 and TRBJ2-1, is GAGVSQSPSNKVTEKGKDVELRCDPISGHTALYWYRQSLGQGLEFLIYFQGNSAPDKSGLPSDRFSAERTGGSVSTLTIQRTQQEDSAVYLCASSPDRGHEQFFGPGTRLTVL.

CDR3: CASTLVSGGAAGELFF. In DNA, the CDR3 is TGTGCCAGCACCCTTGTCAGCGGGGGGGCCGCCGGGGAGCTGTTTTTT. J is TRBJ2-2 and V is TRBV2, with 10 bases aligning to TRBD2. V lost 7 bases to trimming and J lost 6 bases; unmatched junction nucleotides: 11. Germline V lookup: CDR1 SNHLY, CDR2 FYNNEI. The CDR3 is 16 residues long.

The genes are TRBV4-3 and TRBJ2-3, with 9 bases aligning to TRBD2. CDR1 is LGHNA, CDR2 YSLEER, per germline. The J segment lost 1 base and the V segment lost 0 bases, leaving 5 bases of the junction unmatched. The CDR3 is made up of 17 amino acids. The CDR3 region is CASSQDRASGGTDTQYF. The CDR3 DNA sequence: TGCGCCAGCAGCCAAGATAGGGCTAGCGGGGGCACAGATACGCAGTATTTT.

In DNA form, the CDR3 reads TGCGCCAGCAGCTTGGGACTAGCGGGGGGGCCCGATACGCAGTATTTT. Its translation is CASSLGLAGGPDTQYF. This chain joins TRBV5-1 and TRBJ2-3; 14 nucleotides line up with TRBD2. Germline V gives CDR1 SGHRS, CDR2 YFSETQ. This CDR3 region has 16 residues. V shed 0 bases, J shed 6 bases, and the junction held 3 bases outside the gene matches.

Turning to this clone: The same CDR3 is also encoded by other DNA sequences in this sample. The chain links TRBV28 to TRBJ1-6; a possible D gene is TRBD1 (5 bases). Germline-derived CDR1 and CDR2 are MDHEN and SYDVKM. V lost 5 bases, J lost 5 bases, and 13 bases lay in between. The CDR3 consists of 15 residues. The CDR3 loop is CASSRIDRDNSPLHF. The CDR3 region has the DNA TGTGCCAGCAGTAGGATCGACAGAGATAATTCACCCCTCCACTTT.

The chain combines TRBV9 with TRBJ1-2; 9 bases map to TRBD1. Germline assignment: CDR1 SGDLS and CDR2 YYNGEE. The CDR3 is made up of 15 amino acids. Unmatched junction bases numbered 5, after V lost 0 bases and J lost 5 bases. The CDR3 spells CASSVAGTGWYGYTF. CDR3 nucleotides: TGTGCCAGCAGCGTAGCTGGGACAGGGTGGTATGGCTACACCTTC.

The sample holds a few counts of this clone. This chain connects TRBV2 to TRBJ2-2, with 8 bases aligning to TRBD2. The CDR3 is 15 residues long. J gave up 4 bases and V 5 bases, and 6 bases lay outside the gene matches. From germline, CDR1 is SNHLY and CDR2 FYNNEI. The CDR3 nucleotides are TGTGCCAGCAGTATGAGCGGGGGTGCCACCGGGGAGCTGTTTTTT. This gives the protein CASSMSGGATGELFF.

CDR3 bases: TGTGCCAGCAGCGGTGGACAGGCGAAGTCCTACGAGCAGTACTTC. The encoded protein is CASSGGQAKSYEQYF. V is TRBV7-9 and J is TRBJ2-7; TRBD1 matches at 7 bases. The CDR3 loop spans 15 amino acids. Per germline, CDR1 SEHNR and CDR2 FQNEAQ (reference sequence). V lost 5 bases and J lost 1; bases outside the gene matches: 8.

The chain is built from TRBV11-3 and TRBJ1-1; TRBD1 matches at 8 bases. The V segment lost 5 bases and the J segment 9 bases; nucleotides outside the gene matches: 11. CDR3 size: 14 residues. Germline CDR1 reads SGHNT; CDR2 reads YENEEA. For the CDR3, the DNA is TGTGCCAGCAGCGAAGGGACAGGAACGTCGCAAGCTTTCTTT. This encodes CASSEGTGTSQAFF.

Remarks on this clone: This may be a read error, as it is one base from a much larger clone. The chain carries TRBV6-5 and TRBJ2-5; the D is unclear. V was cut by 6 bases and J by 5 bases, with 7 bases left in between. Germline CDR1 reads MNHEY; CDR2 reads SVGAGI. There are 11 residues in the CDR3. The CDR3 bases are TGTGCCAGCAGCCCCGGGGAGACCCAGTACTTC. It yields the protein CASSPGETQYF.

CDR3 loop: CASTEQGSNQPQHF. CDR3 in DNA: TGTGCCAGCACAGAACAGGGGAGCAATCAGCCCCAGCATTTT. The gene calls are TRBV6-5 and TRBJ1-5; 7 bases line up with TRBD1. The junction had 4 bases not matched to a gene; V was cut back by 7 bases and J by 1 base. The CDR3 runs to 14 residues. Germline V CDR1 and CDR2: MNHEY, SVGAGI.

The rearrangement links TRBV5-1 to TRBJ2-6; a possible D gene is TRBD1 (5 bases). V shed 0 bases and J shed 0 bases, with 13 bases lying between them. The CDR3 runs 18 residues. CDR1 SGHRS and CDR2 YFSETQ come from the germline V gene. For the CDR3, the DNA is TGCGCCAGCAGCTTGGAGTTTTTAGGGGTCTCTGGGGCCAACGTCCTGACTTTC. This sequence encodes CASSLEFLGVSGANVLTF.

The chain combines TRBV30 with TRBJ1-3; 9 positions match TRBD1. The CDR3 contains 17 residues. The trim removed 2 bases at V and 4 bases at J, leaving 12 bases unmatched. In germline, CDR1 is GTSNPN, CDR2 SVGIG (reference sequence). The CDR3 region has the DNA TGTGCCTGGAGTACTCTCTGGGGGACAGGGATCGGAAACACCATATATTTT. Translating it yields CAWSTLWGTGIGNTIYF.

The table lists this clone with a few counts. The rearrangement uses TRBV7-2 and TRBJ1-6; D is unresolved. The CDR3 sequence is 17 residues long. V was shortened by 0 bases and J by 0 bases, with 9 bases between the two germline ends. From germline, CDR1 is SGHTA and CDR2 FQGNSA. CDR3 in amino acids: CASSLAQASSYNSPLHF. CDR3 sequence (DNA): TGTGCCAGCAGCTTAGCGCAGGCGAGCTCCTATAATTCACCCCTCCACTTT.

The chain combines TRBV5-1 with TRBJ1-5; D may be TRBD1 (6 bases). This CDR3 comprises 15 residues. Germline V gene lookup returns CDR1 SGHRS and CDR2 YFSETQ. V was shortened by 0 bases and J by 7 bases, with 14 bases between the two germline ends. The CDR3 reads CASSLEQGSGQPQHF. The CDR3 bases are TGCGCCAGCAGCTTGGAACAGGGATCTGGGCAGCCCCAGCATTTT.

V gene TRBV24-1 combines with J gene TRBJ2-1; 11 positions agree with TRBD1. The CDR3 contains 15 residues. From germline, CDR1 is KGHDR and CDR2 SFDVKD. Losses at the gene ends were 3 bases for V and 6 bases for J; bases not matched to a gene: 3. The chain's CDR3 is CATSDGGQGVNEQFF. DNA for the CDR3: TGTGCCACCAGTGATGGGGGACAGGGGGTCAATGAGCAGTTCTTC.

This clone was observed a handful of times. For the CDR3, the DNA is TGTGCCAGCAGCTCGACAGGGGGTAGCAATCAGCCCCAGCATTTT. It yields the protein CASSSTGGSNQPQHF. The J gene is TRBJ1-5, the V gene TRBV4-2; 9 positions agree with TRBD1. V lost 5 bases to trimming and J lost 0 bases; unmatched junction nucleotides: 2. Germline-derived CDR1 and CDR2 are LGHNA and YNFKEQ. CDR3 length equals 15 residues.

This rearrangement joins TRBV24-1 to TRBJ2-1, with 8 bases that match TRBD1. Losses at the gene ends were 4 bases for V and 3 bases for J; bases not matched to a gene: 4. The CDR3 extends over 15 amino acids. CDR1 and CDR2 from the germline V gene are KGHDR and SFDVKD. CDR3 sequence (DNA): TGTGCCACCAGTGACCAGGACAGGGACTACAATGAGCAGTTCTTC. Translating it yields CATSDQDRDYNEQFF.